This T cell receptor beta chain was sequenced for a study of sequential checkpoint blockade in melanoma. Study overall: After both sequences, patients received maintenance nivolumab.

Method: immunoSEQ multiplex PCR; TCRdb's copy keeps in-frame clones and lacks some. The sample has roughly 1,700 clones; more than 60% are singletons. Treatment given: randomized to nivolumab then ipilimumab (arm A) or the reverse (arm B). DNA-damaging chemotherapy had not been given to any patient beforehand. Live CD3+CD8+ CD19− CD56− cells were sorted from PBMCs. This CDR3 has 14 amino acids. This sequence joins TRBV12-2 and TRBJ1-1. TRBV12-2 is noted as a pseudogene. Material: CD8+ T cells sorted from blood (inferred from file names), obtained from a patient given nivolumab and ipilimumab in sequence. This sequence originates from a human donor with melanoma. CDR3 protein: CASRFTGSNTEAFF. In nucleotides, the CDR3 is TGTGCAAGTCGCTTCACCGGGAGTAACACTGAAGCTTTCTTT.